This T cell receptor beta chain was sequenced during a study of STAT5B mutations in CD4+ large granular lymphocyte leukemia. Clones were sequenced by immunoSEQ multiplex PCR, and TCRdb holds only the in-frame ones, with some missing. The sample yields roughly 30,000 clones, roughly three quarters seen once. This clone showed up just a few times. The sample was CD4+ T cells from blood buffy coats. The receptor's source is a human donor in good health.

CDR3 region: CASGTGYSNQPQHF. Here the CDR3 DNA reads TGTGCCTCCGGGACAGGCTATAGCAATCAGCCCCAGCATTTT. The chain uses TRBV10-3 and TRBJ1-5; 8 bases are a match to TRBD1. Germline-derived CDR1 and CDR2 are ENHRY and SYGVKD. This CDR3 has 14 residues. Losses at the gene ends were 11 bases for V and 0 bases for J; bases not matched to a gene: 6.